The clone carrying this TCR beta chain showed up just once. The antigen is unknown. This record comes from a study of cytomegalovirus exposure and HLA in healthy donors. It was with 60 Vbeta and 13 Jbeta primers that the PCR ran. Some clones are missing from TCRdb's copy, which holds only in-frame ones; the method was immunoSEQ multiplex PCR. Of 90,000 to 120,000 clones listed, about 75% are singletons. Study-wide points: Three of the chains that were CMV-associated were confirmed in vitro to be specific for CMV antigens. Approximately 18,000 TCR beta sequences were associated with HLA alleles at 0.05 false discovery rate in a later analysis.

The clonotype was recovered from a man aged 55 to 70 in good health and CMV-seropositive. Sample: PBMCs.

This CDR3 reads CATSRDRGRSYEQYF. CDR3 coding DNA: TGTGCCACCAGCAGAGATCGTGGCCGCTCCTACGAGCAGTACTTC. The rearrangement joins TRBV15 to TRBJ2-7, with D hard to call. Germline CDR1 and CDR2: LNHNV and YYDKDF (reference sequence). Trimming cost V 0 bases and J 0 bases, with 9 bases left between them. The CDR3 covers 15 residues.